The 10 T cell receptor beta chains below come from one sample, sequenced in a study of shared clonotypes between healthy human individuals. The method was immunoSEQ multiplex PCR; TCRdb's version includes in-frame clones alone and lacks a portion of them. Among 1.4 million or so clones listed, less than 99% were seen once. The sequencing input was naive CD4+ T cells sorted from blood. As for subset: CD45RA+ positively selected. These receptor sequences come from a man aged 30-40 years in good health.

The J gene is TRBJ2-7, the V gene TRBV7-2; 7 nucleotides align to TRBD1. CDR3 length equals 14 residues. Germline loops: CDR1 SGHTA, CDR2 FQGNSA. With 5 bases clipped from V and 2 bases from J, the junction kept 6 bases outside the gene matches. CDR3 in amino acids: CASSPQGVTYEQYF. The CDR3 region has the DNA TGTGCCAGCAGCCCCCAGGGGGTCACCTACGAGCAGTACTTC.

The V and J genes are TRBV5-1 and TRBJ1-2; unclear D gene. V lost 2 bases to trimming and J lost 3 bases, with 14 bases between them. Germline V gives CDR1 SGHRS, CDR2 YFSETQ. The CDR3 totals 15 residues. The CDR3 loop is CASSFTVKSDYGYTF. CDR3 bases: TGCGCCAGCAGCTTCACCGTCAAGTCGGACTATGGCTACACCTTC.

For this clone: At the DNA level, this CDR3 is encoded by other sequences in the same sample as well. This sequence joins TRBV5-1 and TRBJ2-3; D is unclear. V dropped 0 bases and J dropped 0 bases, with 5 bases sitting between them. The CDR3 spans 14 residues. Germline CDR1 reads SGHRS; CDR2 reads YFSETQ. CDR3 DNA: TGCGCCAGCAGCTTGGGAGATAGCACAGATACGCAGTATTTT. This sequence encodes CASSLGDSTDTQYF. The full variable domain, with the rest looked up from reference TRBV5-1 and TRBJ2-3, is KAGVTQTPRYLIKTRGQQVTLSCSPISGHRSVSWYQQTPGQGLQFLFEYFSETQRNKGNFPGRFSGRQFSNSRSEMNVSTLELGDSALYLCASSLGDSTDTQYFGPGTRLTVL.

The gene calls are TRBV27 and TRBJ2-1; the D is unclear. Deletions cut 3 bases from V and 0 bases from J, with 21 bases between. CDR1 is MNHEY and CDR2 is SMNVEV in the germline V gene (reference sequence). The CDR3 has 19 residues. In nucleotides, the CDR3 is TGTGCCAGCAGTTTCCGGTATTCCCCCAACACAAACTCCTACAATGAGCAGTTCTTC. This translates into CASSFRYSPNTNSYNEQFF.

This chain links TRBV6-5 with TRBJ2-7, with a possible D match to TRBD1 (7 bases). This CDR3 comprises 14 residues. The germline V gene has CDR1 MNHEY and CDR2 SVGAGI. The germline V and J ends were trimmed by 5 bases and 3 bases, with 14 bases remaining between them. The CDR3 bases are TGTGCCAGCAGTGAGGAGGGGGCCAGCTACGAGCAGTACTTC. Translation gives CASSEEGASYEQYF.

The chain couples TRBV29-1 to TRBJ1-1; tentative D call: TRBD1 (6 bases). The CDR3 extends over 14 amino acids. Between the trimmed V and J ends, which lost 1 base and 6 bases, there was a span of 15 bases. Looked up from germline, CDR1 is SQVTM and CDR2 is ANQGSEA. In nucleotides, the CDR3 is TGCAGCGTTGAAGCCTGGACAGTTGCTCCTGAAGCTTTCTTT. Its protein product is CSVEAWTVAPEAFF.

The CDR3 nucleotides read TGTGCCAGCAGCTTATACCCTGGGGGGGGTGAGACCCAGTACTTC. Translated: CASSLYPGGGETQYF. The V and J genes are TRBV5-6 and TRBJ2-5; 7 nucleotides line up with TRBD2. The CDR3 totals 15 residues. The V gene's germline CDR1 is SGHDT and CDR2 YYEEEE. The junction had 9 bases not matched to a gene; V was cut back by 2 bases and J by 5 bases.

As regards this clone: Other DNA sequences in this sample translate to the same CDR3. The genes are TRBV20-1 and TRBJ2-3; TRBD2 matches at 7 bases. The germline CDR1 and CDR2 sequences are DFQATT and SNEGSKA (reference sequence). V was clipped by 5 bases and J by 6 bases; unmatched bases: 2. The CDR3 consists of 11 residues. In DNA, the CDR3 is TGCAGTGCTCGTAGCGGGGATACGCAGTATTTT. It yields the protein CSARSGDTQYF.

The chain is built from TRBV2 and TRBJ1-4; D not resolved. The CDR3 consists of 10 residues. Trimming removed 6 bases at V and 9 bases at J, with 5 bases between. Looked up from germline, CDR1 is SNHLY and CDR2 is FYNNEI. This chain's CDR3 is CASRQKKLFF. In DNA, the CDR3 is TGTGCCAGCAGACAGAAAAAACTGTTTTTT.

This chain uses TRBV9 with TRBJ1-1; D unclear. CDR3 length: 13 amino acids. With 3 bases removed from V and 6 bases from J, the gap between germline ends came to 12 bases. CDR1 and CDR2 (germline): SGDLS, YYNGEE. The CDR3 sequence is CASSASGRAEAFF. The CDR3 DNA is TGTGCCAGCAGCGCCTCAGGACGGGCTGAAGCTTTCTTT.